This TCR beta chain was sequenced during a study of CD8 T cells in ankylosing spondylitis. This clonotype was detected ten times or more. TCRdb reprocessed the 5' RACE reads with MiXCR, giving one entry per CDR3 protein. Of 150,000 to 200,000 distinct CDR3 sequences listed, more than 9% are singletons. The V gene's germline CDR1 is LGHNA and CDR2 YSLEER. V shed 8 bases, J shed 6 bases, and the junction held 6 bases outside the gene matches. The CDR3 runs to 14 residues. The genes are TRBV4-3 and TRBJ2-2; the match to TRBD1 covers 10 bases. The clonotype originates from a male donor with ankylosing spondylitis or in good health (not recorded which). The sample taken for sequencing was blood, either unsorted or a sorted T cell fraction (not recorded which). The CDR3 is CASGTGVPSGELFF. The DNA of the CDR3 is TGCGCCAGCGGGACAGGGGTCCCATCCGGGGAGCTGTTTTTT.